A single sample is the source of the 4 T cell receptor beta chains below, sequenced in a study of blood T cell repertoires in COVID-19. This table comes from immunoSEQ multiplex PCR, and its TCRdb copy is limited to in-frame clones, with some not included. The repertoire has some 250,000 clones, roughly four fifths of them found once; the top ten carry roughly 10%. Sequenced input: peripheral blood. Receptors were obtained from a woman of 80 years or more with acute or convalescent COVID-19.

This clone was seen a handful of times. Written as DNA, the CDR3 is TGCGCCAGCCTCCTAGGGGGCGCGTTTACCGGGGAGCTGTTTTTT. Translating gives CASLLGGAFTGELFF. V usage is TRBV5-1 and J usage is TRBJ2-2; 7 bases fit TRBD1. Germline CDR1 is SGHRS and CDR2 is YFSETQ. V lost 7 bases and J lost 5; bases outside the gene matches: 11. The CDR3 loop spans 15 amino acids. Full variable domain (missing parts from reference TRBV5-1 and TRBJ2-2): KAGVTQTPRYLIKTRGQQVTLSCSPISGHRSVSWYQQTPGQGLQFLFEYFSETQRNKGNFPGRFSGRQFSNSRSEMNVSTLELGDSALYLCASLLGGAFTGELFFGEGSRLTVL.

A few counts support this clone. The gene calls are TRBV18 and TRBJ1-1, with 9 bases matching TRBD1. Germline values: CDR1 KGHSH, CDR2 LQKENI. V lost 7 bases and J lost 7; bases outside the gene matches: 10. The CDR3 runs to 14 residues. The CDR3 sequence is CASYGGQGRGEAFF. DNA for the CDR3: TGTGCCAGCTACGGTGGACAGGGGAGGGGTGAAGCTTTCTTT.

The gene calls are TRBV3-1 (or the pseudogene TRBV3-2) and TRBJ2-2; tentatively, D is TRBD2 (5 bases). Germline V gene lookup returns CDR1 LGHDT and CDR2 YNNKEL (reference sequence). Trimming cost V 0 bases and J 5 bases, with 13 bases left between them. CDR3 length equals 16 residues. The CDR3 coding sequence is TGTGCCAGCAGCCAAGATCACCAGCGGAGGACCGGGGAGCTGTTTTTT. Translated: CASSQDHQRRTGELFF.

This chain connects TRBV28 to TRBJ1-6, with D possibly being TRBD1 (5 bases). Germline V gene data show CDR1 as MDHEN and CDR2 as SYDVKM. V lost 3 bases and J lost 10, with 19 bases in between. The CDR3 contains 16 residues. This CDR3 is CASSLNPRGGNSPLHF. In nucleotides, the CDR3 is TGTGCCAGCAGTTTGAACCCTCGTGGGGGGAACTCACCCCTCCACTTT.